This entry lists 22 T cell receptor beta chains sequenced from one sample in a study of neurological immune-mediated disorders. TCRdb re-called the 5' RACE reads with MiXCR, one entry per CDR3 protein. The sample holds 93,000 or so distinct CDR3 sequences; approximately 11% are singletons and the top ten take 2.5% to 4%. Time point here: longitudinal time-point 3. The sequenced material came from PBMCs. The source is a female donor with HTLV-1-associated myelopathy (HAM/TSP).

This clonotype appeared many times. The V gene is TRBV28, the J gene TRBJ2-7; 9 bases map to TRBD2. V shed 6 bases, J shed 7 bases, and the junction held 7 bases outside the gene matches. The germline gives CDR1 MDHEN, CDR2 SYDVKM. This CDR3 has 13 residues. CDR3 sequence: CASRGLASWEQYF. CDR3 sequence (DNA): TGTGCCAGCAGGGGACTAGCTTCTTGGGAGCAGTACTTC.

The DNA for the CDR3 is TGTGCCAGCAGCCCCGGACTAGCAGTCCGAGAGCAGTACTTC. It codes for CASSPGLAVREQYF. The chain joins TRBV7-9 to TRBJ2-7, with 8 nucleotides matching TRBD2. Germline V gene data show CDR1 as SEHNR and CDR2 as FQNEAQ (reference sequence). The CDR3 spans 14 residues. Trimming cost V 5 bases and J 7 bases; bases outside gene matches: 10.

This clonotype was detected ten times or more. This rearrangement joins TRBV20-1 to TRBJ2-1, with D possibly matching TRBD1 (5 bases). Trimming shortened V by 3 bases and J by 4 bases, and 13 bases separated the two germline ends. The length of the CDR3 is 14 residues. From germline, CDR1 is DFQATT and CDR2 SNEGSKA (reference sequence). CDR3: CSARLGPAYNEQFF. The CDR3 nucleotides read TGCAGTGCTAGGTTGGGGCCAGCTTACAATGAGCAGTTCTTC.

The table lists this clonotype with many counts. V usage is TRBV10-3 and J usage is TRBJ2-3; 9 nucleotides align to TRBD2. The CDR3 has 15 residues. V gave up 7 bases and J gave up 4 bases; unmatched junction bases: 9. The germline V gene encodes CDR1 ENHRY and CDR2 SYGVKD. In nucleotides, the CDR3 is TGTGCCATCAAGGGGACTAGCTACGGGGCAGATACGCAGTATTTT. Protein: CAIKGTSYGADTQYF.

This clonotype was seen repeatedly, ten times or more. The genes are TRBV7-8 and TRBJ2-1, with 14 bases matching TRBD2. Germline V CDR1 and CDR2: SGHVS, FQNEAQ. This CDR3 has 17 amino acids. J was trimmed by 4 bases and V by 4 bases; bases with no gene match: 6. CDR3 nucleotide sequence: TGTGCCAGCAGCTCCCTGGGACTAGCGGGGGTTTACAATGAGCAGTTCTTC. Its protein is CASSSLGLAGVYNEQFF.

This clonotype was recorded many times. The CDR3 loop reads CASSEPNYEQYF. Here the CDR3 DNA reads TGTGCCAGCAGTGAACCTAATTACGAGCAGTACTTC. The chain links TRBV2 to TRBJ2-7; no definite D call. From germline, CDR1 is SNHLY and CDR2 FYNNEI. The CDR3 length is 12 residues. The V end lost 2 bases, the J end lost 4 bases, and 6 bases lay between the germline ends.

Ten or more counts support this clonotype. This chain joins TRBV5-1 and TRBJ2-7; D remains ambiguous. The CDR3 has 12 amino acids. The V end was cut by 5 bases, the J end by 2 bases, with 8 bases between. Germline V lookup: CDR1 SGHRS, CDR2 YFSETQ. CDR3 bases: TGCGCCAGCAGGCAGGACGCCTACGAGCAGTACTTC. Translating gives CASRQDAYEQYF.

The V and J genes are TRBV5-6 and TRBJ2-1; 7 bases are a match to TRBD1. CDR1 is SGHDT, CDR2 YYEEEE, per germline. CDR3 length equals 17 residues. V dropped 0 bases and J dropped 3; count of bases not matched to a gene: 9. The CDR3, as DNA: TGTGCCAGCAGCTTGGTTAGGGGGCCGCCCATCTACAATGAGCAGTTCTTC. Residues: CASSLVRGPPIYNEQFF. Full variable domain (missing parts from reference TRBV5-6 and TRBJ2-1): DAGVTQSPTHLIKTRGQQVTLRCSPKSGHDTVSWYQQALGQGPQFIFQYYEEEERQRGNFPDRFSGHQFPNYSSELNVNALLLGDSALYLCASSLVRGPPIYNEQFFGPGTRLTVL.

This clonotype was counted ten times or more. The CDR3 loop reads CASSLGTGGADTQYF. The CDR3 coding sequence is TGCGCCAGCAGCTTGGGTACAGGGGGCGCAGATACGCAGTATTTT. The chain uses TRBV5-1 and TRBJ2-3, with TRBD1 matching over 9 bases. Germline V gene sequence: CDR1 SGHRS, CDR2 YFSETQ. V was clipped by 0 bases and J by 4 bases; unmatched bases: 3. The CDR3 is 15 amino acids.

This clonotype is deemed medium-sized. V is TRBV20-1 and J is TRBJ2-7, with TRBD1 matching 8 bases. This CDR3 comprises 14 residues. The J segment lost 7 bases and the V segment lost 5 bases, leaving 13 bases of the junction unmatched. Germline-derived CDR1 and CDR2 are DFQATT and SNEGSKA (reference sequence). The CDR3 coding sequence is TGCAGTGCTGGAGGACAGGGCTCGAAACGGGAGCAGTACTTC. Its translation is CSAGGQGSKREQYF.

Ten or more counts support this clonotype. The gene calls are TRBV28 and TRBJ1-6; D call uncertain. Germline V gene data show CDR1 as MDHEN and CDR2 as SYDVKM. The V end lost 5 bases, the J end lost 0 bases, and 20 bases lay between the germline ends. The CDR3 contains 19 residues. The CDR3 region is CASSRPGTVLSSYNSPLHF. Written as DNA, the CDR3 is TGTGCCAGCAGTCGACCCGGAACCGTGCTAAGCTCCTATAATTCACCCCTCCACTTT.

The J gene is TRBJ2-7, the V gene TRBV29-1; 9 positions match TRBD1. The germline V gene encodes CDR1 SQVTM and CDR2 ANQGSEA. The CDR3 loop spans 13 amino acids. J lost 6 bases, V lost 5 bases, and 8 bases had no gene match. The CDR3 DNA reads TGCAGCGTTCCGGGACAGGGTCAATCCGAGCAGTACTTC. This gives the protein CSVPGQGQSEQYF.

This clonotype came up many times. For the CDR3, the DNA is TGCGCCAGCAGCTTGGGCCCAGAAGGGTCCTACGAGCAGTACTTC. Protein sequence: CASSLGPEGSYEQYF. This chain joins TRBV5-1 and TRBJ2-7; D unclear. Deletions cut 0 bases from V and 1 base from J, with 11 bases between. The CDR3 totals 15 residues. Germline loops: CDR1 SGHRS, CDR2 YFSETQ.

This clonotype qualifies as medium-sized (0.01 to 0.1%). J is TRBJ2-6 and V is TRBV9; D remains unclear. V lost 7 bases and J lost 0, with 5 bases in between. The CDR3 totals 13 residues. Germline V lookup: CDR1 SGDLS, CDR2 YYNGEE. CDR3 region: CASGSSGANVLTF. Here the CDR3 DNA reads TGTGCCAGCGGATCCTCTGGGGCCAACGTCCTGACTTTC.

This clonotype was seen at least ten times. The rearrangement uses TRBV29-1 and TRBJ2-3; 9 bases align to TRBD2. Per germline, CDR1 SQVTM and CDR2 ANQGSEA. CDR3 length equals 17 residues. V shed 6 bases and J 2 bases; nucleotides not matched to a gene: 15. The CDR3 protein is CSVAIPLAGGITDTQYF. CDR3 sequence (DNA): TGCAGCGTCGCTATCCCCCTCGCGGGGGGGATCACAGATACGCAGTATTTT.

This clonotype was counted at least ten times. This chain links TRBV28 with TRBJ1-5; unclear D gene. CDR1 MDHEN and CDR2 SYDVKM come from the germline V gene. V was shortened by 5 bases and J by 4 bases, with 18 bases between the two germline ends. This CDR3 region has 16 residues. This CDR3 is CASSITVPADNQPQHF. The CDR3, as DNA: TGTGCCAGCAGTATCACTGTGCCGGCCGATAATCAGCCCCAGCATTTT.

In this sample, this clonotype turned up many times. The chain carries TRBV5-1 and TRBJ1-3, with a tentative D call TRBD1 (6 bases). Germline-derived CDR1 and CDR2 are SGHRS and YFSETQ. Trimming removed 4 bases at V and 2 bases at J, with 10 bases between. The CDR3 extends over 14 amino acids. DNA of the CDR3: TGCGCCAGCAGCCCCGGGGGCGCTGGAAACACCATATATTTT. Amino acid sequence: CASSPGGAGNTIYF.

This chain links TRBV7-9 with TRBJ1-1; no clear D. Germline V CDR1 and CDR2: SEHNR, FQNEAQ (reference sequence). The length of the CDR3 is 13 residues. With 3 bases removed from V and 1 base from J, the gap between germline ends came to 6 bases. In DNA form, the CDR3 reads TGTGCCAGCAGCTTTGATCCGAACACTGAAGCTTTCTTT. As protein: CASSFDPNTEAFF.

This clonotype showed up many times. The chain joins TRBV3-1 to TRBJ2-1; tentative D call: TRBD2 (6 bases). CDR3 size: 15 residues. V was shortened by 1 base and J by 2 bases, with 9 bases between the two germline ends. The germline V gene has CDR1 LGHDT and CDR2 YNNKEL (reference sequence). CDR3 in DNA: TGTGCCAGCAGCCAAGGCTCGGGGGCCTACAATGAGCAGTTCTTC. The encoded protein is CASSQGSGAYNEQFF.

This clonotype appeared many times. The rearrangement links TRBV5-1 to TRBJ2-3, with D perhaps matching TRBD1 (5 bases). The CDR3 is 14 amino acids. The germline V and J ends were trimmed by 1 base and 4 bases, with 10 bases remaining between them. Germline V CDR1 and CDR2: SGHRS, YFSETQ. The DNA for the CDR3 is TGCGCCAGCAGCTTGCCAGGGTGGTCAGATACGCAGTATTTT. Protein: CASSLPGWSDTQYF.

Ten or more counts support this clonotype. V usage is TRBV5-1 and J usage is TRBJ2-7; no reliable D call. CDR1 and CDR2 (germline): SGHRS, YFSETQ. V was trimmed by 0 bases and J by 4 bases, leaving 14 bases between them. CDR3 size: 15 residues. CDR3 DNA: TGCGCCAGCAGCTTGGGGACCAGTCTCCAGTACGAGCAGTACTTC. Its translation is CASSLGTSLQYEQYF.

V is TRBV20-1 and J is TRBJ2-1; D remains ambiguous. V gave up 1 base and J gave up 4 bases, with 5 bases separating them. The CDR3 totals 12 residues. In germline, CDR1 is DFQATT, CDR2 SNEGSKA (reference sequence). The CDR3 is CSARASYNEQFF. CDR3 coding DNA: TGCAGTGCTAGAGCGAGTTACAATGAGCAGTTCTTC.